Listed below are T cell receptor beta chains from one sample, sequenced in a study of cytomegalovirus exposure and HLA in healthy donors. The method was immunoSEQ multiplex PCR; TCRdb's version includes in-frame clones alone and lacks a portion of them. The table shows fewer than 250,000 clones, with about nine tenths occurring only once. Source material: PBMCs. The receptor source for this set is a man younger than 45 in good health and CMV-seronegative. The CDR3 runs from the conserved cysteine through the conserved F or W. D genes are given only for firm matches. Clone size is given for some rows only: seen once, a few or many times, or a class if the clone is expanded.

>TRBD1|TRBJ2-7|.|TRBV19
TGTGCCAGTAATAAGCCGGGACAGGGGTCCTACGAGCAGTACTTC
CASNKPGQGSYEQYF
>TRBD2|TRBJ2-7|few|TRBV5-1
TGCGCCAGCAGCTTGGCGGCTAGCGGGAACTACGAGCAGTACTTC
CASSLAASGNYEQYF
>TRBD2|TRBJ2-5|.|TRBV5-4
TGTGCCAGCAGCAAGGGACTAGCGGGGGGCCAGGAGACCCAGTACTTC
CASSKGLAGGQETQYF
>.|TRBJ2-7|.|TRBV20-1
TGCAGTGCGACGGGTACCCACGAGCAGTACTTC
CSATGTHEQYF
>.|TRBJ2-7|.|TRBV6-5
TGTGCCAGCAGTTATCGAGGAGGGACCTACGAGCAGTACTTC
CASSYRGGTYEQYF
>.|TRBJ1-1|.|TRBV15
TGTGCCACCAGCGGACGATACGGGGATAGAGGCACTGAAGCTTTCTTT
CATSGRYGDRGTEAFF
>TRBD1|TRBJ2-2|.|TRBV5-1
TGCGCCAGCTTGGAGACAGGGGGGGGCACCGGGGAGCTGTTTTTT
CASLETGGGTGELFF
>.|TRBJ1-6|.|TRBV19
TGTGCCAGTAGTACCTCTCGGACTGATTCACCCCTCCACTTT
CASSTSRTDSPLHF
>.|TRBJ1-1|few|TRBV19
TGTGCCAGTAGTATGAAGGGGGATACTGAAGCTTTCTTT
CASSMKGDTEAFF
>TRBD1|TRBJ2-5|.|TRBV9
TGTGCCAGCAGCGGGCGACAGGGTATTAGAGAGACCCAGTACTTC
CASSGRQGIRETQYF
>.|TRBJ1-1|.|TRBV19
TGTGCCAGTACCCCCCTACCGGGACAGAACACTGAAGCTTTCTTT
CASTPLPGQNTEAFF
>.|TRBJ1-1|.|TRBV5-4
TGTGCCAGCAGCCTGTACACTGAAGCTTTCTTT
CASSLYTEAFF
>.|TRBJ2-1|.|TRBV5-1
TGCGCCAGCAGCTTCGGGACCACAGGGAATGAGCAGTTCTTC
CASSFGTTGNEQFF
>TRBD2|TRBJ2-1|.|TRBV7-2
TGTGCCAGCAGCGGGGGTCAGCGGGGCCTCAATGAGCAGTTCTTC
CASSGGQRGLNEQFF
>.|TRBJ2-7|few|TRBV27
TGTGCCAGCAGTTCAACCGGGACAAGAGCCTACGAGCAGTACTTC
CASSSTGTRAYEQYF
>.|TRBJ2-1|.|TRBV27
TGTGCCGCAATAGGGGGAGAGGGTGAGCAGTTCTTC
CAAIGGEGEQFF